This entry is about one T cell receptor (beta chain). Clones were read by immunoSEQ multiplex PCR, and TCRdb kept only the in-frame ones, dropping some. The sample has more than 15,000 clones, approximately 85% seen once. This sample stems from a study of T cell changes during pregnancy in multiple sclerosis. The CDR3 has 15 amino acids. Unmatched junction bases numbered 10, after V lost 2 bases and J lost 6 bases. The germline V gene has CDR1 SGHTA and CDR2 FQGNSA. The sample here was CD8+ T cells from peripheral blood mononuclear cells, taken in the second trimester of pregnancy. This chain joins TRBV7-2 and TRBJ2-7, with 7 nucleotides matching TRBD2. This TCR derives from a female donor in good health, enrolled as a control in a pregnancy study. The CDR3 region is CASSLNGPGGFEQYF. CDR3 in DNA: TGTGCCAGCAGCTTAAATGGCCCCGGGGGGTTCGAGCAGTACTTC. Together with reference TRBV7-2 and TRBJ2-7, the CDR3 gives the full variable domain: GAGVSQSPSNKVTEKGKDVELRCDPISGHTALYWYRQSLGQGLEFLIYFQGNSAPDKSGLPSDRFSAERTGGSVSTLTIQRTQQEDSAVYLCASSLNGPGGFEQYFGPGTRLTVT.